The clone carrying this T cell receptor (beta chain) was seen repeatedly, ten times or more. Its antigen is unidentified. J gave up 5 bases and V 5 bases, and 11 bases lay outside the gene matches. The CDR3 is 15 residues long. Time point: healthy volunteer bleed at 2 weeks. Researchers extracted total RNA from unfractionated whole blood. These data come from a study of human T cells and chemical hapten exposure. Study context: The study traced per-sample TCR yield variation mainly to small differences in pooled library volumes.

The library attached unique molecular identifiers to individual cDNA molecules. Per the original data handling: Sample-level TCR yields exhibited a median of around 93,000, with a range of roughly 23,224 to 700,000. TCRdb called the RACE reads again in MiXCR, with one record for every CDR3 protein. The V and J calls were determined by TCRdb, not by the authors. The sample carries some 50,000 distinct CDR3 sequences, around 4.5% recorded once. Findings of the study overall: Sensitizing with DPC caused no change in TCRs above 1 in 1000 frequency.

Sequencing was carried out using whole blood. V gene TRBV12-3 or TRBV12-4 combines with J gene TRBJ2-7; 8 bases map to TRBD1. The sequence was obtained from a human donor in good health. Some clones in this sample may be carry-over from other donors' samples. Here the CDR3 reads CASSLLPGQGHEQYF. The CDR3 nucleotides read TGTGCCAGCAGTCTCTTACCCGGACAGGGCCACGAGCAGTACTTC.